This TCR beta chain stems from a study of T-cell reconstitution after alpha-beta-depleted transplantation in children. Germline loops: CDR1 MNHEY, CDR2 SVGAGI. This CDR3 spans 16 amino acids. V was clipped by 2 bases and J by 6 bases; unmatched bases: 6. Unique molecular identifiers were incorporated during preparation of the TCRbeta library. TCRdb re-called the PCR reads with MiXCR, one entry per CDR3 protein. Altogether about 500,000 distinct CDR3 sequences are present, approximately 32% being singletons, with the ten largest covering around 2.3%. This TCR was recovered from a human donor who donated a stem cell graft to a child with aplastic anemia. The rearrangement uses TRBV6-5 and TRBJ2-5, with 13 positions matching TRBD2. Material: PBMCs from the stem cell graft donor, obtained from the stem cell graft. In DNA, the CDR3 is TGTGCCAGCAGTTACCGACTAGCGGGGGGTTTAAAGACCCAGTACTTC. Translating gives CASSYRLAGGLKTQYF.